This TCR beta chain derives from a study of TIL therapy for anti-PD-1-resistant metastatic lung cancer. About the research overall: Progressing patients received lymphodepletion, expanded TIL infusion and IL-2. Tumors had a median PD-L1 proportion score of approximately 6.4%.

Time point described: pre-treatment sample, taken before nivolumab and TIL therapy. The immunoSEQ assay was v3. The data were produced by immunoSEQ multiplex PCR, yet TCRdb's version contains in-frame clones alone and is incomplete. This sample yields approximately 15,000 clones, of which about 82% are seen a single time; about 0.85% belongs to the top ten. The TCR comes from a person aged 25-79 years with non-small cell lung cancer. This specimen was blood, taken at baseline.

The DNA of the CDR3 is TGTGCCAGTGGACTAGCGGTCCCCTCCTACGAGCAGTACTTC. Translating it yields CASGLAVPSYEQYF. The rearrangement joins TRBV7-2 to TRBJ2-7, with 10 nucleotides matching TRBD2. The junction had 5 bases not matched to a gene; V was cut back by 9 bases and J by 0 bases. Germline lookup yields CDR1 SGHTA and CDR2 FQGNSA. This CDR3 has 14 amino acids.